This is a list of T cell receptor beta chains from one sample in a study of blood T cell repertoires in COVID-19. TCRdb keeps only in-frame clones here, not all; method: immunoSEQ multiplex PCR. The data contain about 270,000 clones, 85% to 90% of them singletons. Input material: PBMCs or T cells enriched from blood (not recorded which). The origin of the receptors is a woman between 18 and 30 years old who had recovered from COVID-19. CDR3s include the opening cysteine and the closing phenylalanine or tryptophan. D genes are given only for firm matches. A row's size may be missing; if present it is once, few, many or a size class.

CDR3 protein: CASIKTNEKLFF
CDR3 DNA: TGTGCCAGTATAAAGACAAATGAAAAACTGTTTTTT
clone size: -
J gene: TRBJ1-4
D gene: -
V gene: TRBV19

CDR3 protein: CATNRGTDYNEQFF
CDR3 DNA: TGTGCCACTAATCGCGGGACAGATTACAATGAGCAGTTCTTC
clone size: -
J gene: TRBJ2-1
D gene: -
V gene: TRBV6-5

CDR3 protein: CASSFKSISSYEQYF
CDR3 DNA: TGCGCCAGCAGTTTTAAGAGTATAAGCTCCTACGAGCAGTACTTC
clone size: -
J gene: TRBJ2-7
D gene: -
V gene: TRBV10-2

CDR3 protein: CASSLGMGTGDPEAFF
CDR3 DNA: TGTGCCAGCAGCTTGGGTATGGGGACAGGGGATCCTGAAGCTTTCTTT
clone size: -
J gene: TRBJ1-1
D gene: TRBD1
V gene: TRBV5-8

CDR3 protein: CATSGTGGWQPQHF
CDR3 DNA: TGTGCCACCTCCGGGACAGGGGGATGGCAGCCCCAGCATTTT
clone size: -
J gene: TRBJ1-5
D gene: TRBD1
V gene: TRBV6-6

CDR3 protein: CSVDSNYGYTF
CDR3 DNA: TGCAGCGTCGACAGCAACTATGGCTACACCTTC
clone size: -
J gene: TRBJ1-2
D gene: -
V gene: TRBV29-1

CDR3 protein: CASTHVGGQFGGYTF
CDR3 DNA: TGTGCCAGCACCCATGTGGGTGGACAATTCGGTGGCTACACCTTC
clone size: once
J gene: TRBJ1-2
D gene: -
V gene: TRBV6-5

CDR3 protein: CASSLKRAGSSGNTIYF
CDR3 DNA: TGCGCCAGCAGCTTAAAGCGGGCAGGATCATCTGGAAACACCATATATTTT
clone size: few
J gene: TRBJ1-3
D gene: -
V gene: TRBV5-1

CDR3 protein: CASSPEVTDSPLHF
CDR3 DNA: TGTGCCAGCTCACCAGAGGTCACGGATTCACCCCTCCACTTT
clone size: -
J gene: TRBJ1-6
D gene: -
V gene: TRBV18

CDR3 protein: CASSPTGVDYEQYF
CDR3 DNA: TGTGCCAGCAGTCCGACAGGGGTCGACTACGAGCAGTACTTC
clone size: -
J gene: TRBJ2-7
D gene: TRBD1
V gene: TRBV28

CDR3 protein: CASSLDPRRHGNTIYF
CDR3 DNA: TGTGCCAGCAGCTTAGACCCGCGGAGGCATGGAAACACCATATATTTT
clone size: -
J gene: TRBJ1-3
D gene: -
V gene: TRBV11-2

CDR3 protein: CASSLRVGSYNEQFF
CDR3 DNA: TGTGCCAGCAGCCTCAGGGTCGGCTCCTACAATGAGCAGTTCTTC
clone size: -
J gene: TRBJ2-1
D gene: -
V gene: TRBV11-3

CDR3 protein: CASSPGGSYGYTF
CDR3 DNA: TGTGCCAGTTCTCCGGGGGGGTCCTATGGCTACACCTTC
clone size: -
J gene: TRBJ1-2
D gene: -
V gene: TRBV19

CDR3 protein: CASSLQGVGDGYTF
CDR3 DNA: TGTGCCAGCAGTTTACAGGGGGTAGGTGATGGCTACACCTTC
clone size: -
J gene: TRBJ1-2
D gene: TRBD1
V gene: TRBV27

CDR3 protein: CASSRDTTNYGYTF
CDR3 DNA: TGTGCCAGCAGCCGGGACACCACTAACTATGGCTACACCTTC
clone size: -
J gene: TRBJ1-2
D gene: -
V gene: TRBV9

CDR3 protein: CASSPGLAGDLAKNIQYF
CDR3 DNA: TGTGCCAGCAGCCCCGGACTAGCGGGGGACCTAGCCAAAAACATTCAGTACTTC
clone size: -
J gene: TRBJ2-4
D gene: TRBD2
V gene: TRBV11-2

CDR3 protein: CASSKLGQGSSNQPQHF
CDR3 DNA: TGTGCCAGTAGTAAGCTAGGCCAGGGATCGAGCAATCAGCCCCAGCATTTT
clone size: -
J gene: TRBJ1-5
D gene: -
V gene: TRBV19

CDR3 protein: CASSYSAEAFF
CDR3 DNA: TGTGCCAGCTCGTATAGTGCTGAAGCTTTCTTT
clone size: -
J gene: TRBJ1-1
D gene: -
V gene: TRBV2

CDR3 protein: CATSGQGGTGELFF
CDR3 DNA: TGTGCCACCTCGGGACAGGGAGGTACCGGGGAGCTGTTTTTT
clone size: -
J gene: TRBJ2-2
D gene: TRBD1
V gene: TRBV2

CDR3 protein: CASRREGYEQYF
CDR3 DNA: TGTGCCAGCAGAAGGGAGGGGTACGAGCAGTACTTC
clone size: -
J gene: TRBJ2-7
D gene: TRBD2
V gene: TRBV27

CDR3 protein: CASSPLLGGGTQYF
CDR3 DNA: TGTGCCAGCAGCCCCCTACTCGGGGGGGGGACCCAGTACTTC
clone size: -
J gene: TRBJ2-5
D gene: TRBD2
V gene: TRBV5-8

CDR3 protein: CASSFRGLIYGYTF
CDR3 DNA: TGTGCCAGCAGTTTCAGGGGGCTAATCTATGGCTACACCTTC
clone size: -
J gene: TRBJ1-2
D gene: TRBD1
V gene: TRBV28

CDR3 protein: CASSLGHLNTEAFF
CDR3 DNA: TGTGCCAGCAGCTTAGGGCATCTGAACACTGAAGCTTTCTTT
clone size: -
J gene: TRBJ1-1
D gene: -
V gene: TRBV11-1

CDR3 protein: CASSEVAGSGSYEQYF
CDR3 DNA: TGTGCCAGCAGTGAAGTAGCAGGGTCTGGGTCCTACGAGCAGTACTTC
clone size: -
J gene: TRBJ2-7
D gene: -
V gene: TRBV6-1

CDR3 protein: CASSPSSYNEQFF
CDR3 DNA: TGCGCCAGCAGCCCGAGCTCCTACAATGAGCAGTTCTTC
clone size: few
J gene: TRBJ2-1
D gene: -
V gene: TRBV5-1

CDR3 protein: CASSQGGGRGEDTQYF
CDR3 DNA: TGTGCCAGCAGCCAAGGTGGGGGCCGGGGGGAGGATACGCAGTATTTT
clone size: -
J gene: TRBJ2-3
D gene: -
V gene: TRBV3-1/TRBV3-2

CDR3 protein: CASSPRTGVGNTIYF
CDR3 DNA: TGTGCCAGCAGCCCTAGGACAGGGGTTGGAAACACCATATATTTT
clone size: once
J gene: TRBJ1-3
D gene: TRBD1
V gene: TRBV5-6

CDR3 protein: CASSHRGLVYGYTF
CDR3 DNA: TGTGCCAGCAGCCACAGGGGGTTAGTCTATGGCTACACCTTC
clone size: -
J gene: TRBJ1-2
D gene: -
V gene: TRBV21-1

CDR3 protein: CASSLSGGAFYEQYF
CDR3 DNA: TGTGCCAGCAGCCTTAGCGGGGGGGCTTTCTACGAGCAGTACTTC
clone size: -
J gene: TRBJ2-7
D gene: TRBD2
V gene: TRBV14

CDR3 protein: CASRQQGRGYNEQFF
CDR3 DNA: TGTGCCAGTAGGCAACAGGGCCGGGGTTACAATGAGCAGTTCTTC
clone size: -
J gene: TRBJ2-1
D gene: -
V gene: TRBV19

CDR3 protein: CASSVSGGSTDTQYF
CDR3 DNA: TGTGCCAGCAGCGTCTCAGGGGGCAGCACAGATACGCAGTATTTT
clone size: -
J gene: TRBJ2-3
D gene: TRBD1
V gene: TRBV9

CDR3 protein: CASSPLQGMDSPLHF
CDR3 DNA: TGTGCCAGCTCACCCCTACAGGGTATGGATTCACCCCTCCACTTT
clone size: -
J gene: TRBJ1-6
D gene: -
V gene: TRBV18

CDR3 protein: CSGGGAGTEAFF
CDR3 DNA: TGCAGTGGGGGGGGCGCGGGCACTGAAGCTTTCTTT
clone size: once
J gene: TRBJ1-1
D gene: -
V gene: TRBV29-1

CDR3 protein: CASSRVWKGDEAFF
CDR3 DNA: TGTGCCAGCAGCCGAGTGTGGAAGGGGGACGAAGCTTTCTTT
clone size: -
J gene: TRBJ1-1
D gene: -
V gene: TRBV7-9

CDR3 protein: CASSRTGGAGTDTQYF
CDR3 DNA: TGTGCCAGCAGCCGGACAGGGGGCGCCGGAACAGATACGCAGTATTTT
clone size: -
J gene: TRBJ2-3
D gene: TRBD1
V gene: TRBV7-9

CDR3 protein: CASSPRHSIPYEQYF
CDR3 DNA: TGTGCCAGCAGTCCCCGGCATAGCATCCCCTACGAGCAGTACTTC
clone size: -
J gene: TRBJ2-7
D gene: -
V gene: TRBV6-5

CDR3 protein: CASSEFQAPQTQYF
CDR3 DNA: TGTGCCAGCAGTGAATTCCAGGCCCCCCAGACCCAGTACTTC
clone size: -
J gene: TRBJ2-5
D gene: -
V gene: TRBV6-1

CDR3 protein: CASSLGAENYGYTF
CDR3 DNA: TGTGCCAGCAGCTTAGGGGCAGAAAACTATGGCTACACCTTC
clone size: -
J gene: TRBJ1-2
D gene: -
V gene: TRBV13

CDR3 protein: CASSPYAGISNTEAFF
CDR3 DNA: TGTGCCAGCAGCCCATATGCGGGGATATCGAACACTGAAGCTTTCTTT
clone size: once
J gene: TRBJ1-1
D gene: -
V gene: TRBV14

CDR3 protein: CASSPQKQDHTEAFF
CDR3 DNA: TGTGCCAGCAGCCCACAGAAACAGGATCACACTGAAGCTTTCTTT
clone size: -
J gene: TRBJ1-1
D gene: -
V gene: TRBV7-3

CDR3 protein: CASSALGAWNEQYF
CDR3 DNA: TGTGCCAGTAGTGCTCTAGGGGCGTGGAACGAGCAGTACTTC
clone size: -
J gene: TRBJ2-7
D gene: -
V gene: TRBV19

CDR3 protein: CASSTSSGTGEQYF
CDR3 DNA: TGTGCCAGCTCTACCTCTTCCGGGACAGGGGAGCAGTACTTC
clone size: few
J gene: TRBJ2-7
D gene: TRBD1
V gene: TRBV18

CDR3 protein: CASSEESGGAYSTQYF
CDR3 DNA: TGCGCCAGCAGTGAGGAAAGCGGGGGGGCTTATTCTACGCAGTATTTT
clone size: -
J gene: TRBJ2-3
D gene: TRBD2
V gene: TRBV10-2

CDR3 protein: CASSRGIPKTSTDTQYF
CDR3 DNA: TGTGCCAGCAGCCGCGGGATCCCTAAGACTAGCACAGATACGCAGTATTTT
clone size: -
J gene: TRBJ2-3
D gene: -
V gene: TRBV5-4

CDR3 protein: CASRSPGGKNIQYF
CDR3 DNA: TGTGCCAGCAGGTCCCCAGGAGGGAAAAACATTCAGTACTTC
clone size: -
J gene: TRBJ2-4
D gene: -
V gene: TRBV11-2